This T cell receptor (beta chain) is drawn from a study of T cells in Graves' hyperthyroidism and ophthalmopathy. Study observations and caveats: Blood also held most thyroid clonotypes expanded beyond 0.001. A model built on 13 V-J features separated ophthalmopathy from stable hyperthyroidism.

There were TCR beta CDR3 regions amplified from RNA transcripts. Researchers ran a first-round RT-PCR on the TCR CDR3 using the HTBI primer set. TCRdb recomputed calls from the multiplex PCR reads with MiXCR, one row per CDR3 protein. The sample lists hundreds of thousands of distinct CDR3 sequences, about two fifths seen once, with about 8.9% in the top ten. This clonotype was seen only once. What it binds is not known. It may be a read error: a sequence one base away is much more abundant. The CDR3 sequence is 12 residues long. Germline-derived CDR1 and CDR2 are LNHDA and SQIVND (reference sequence).

This clonotype originated in a young man with Graves' hyperthyroidism. The sequencing input was blood. This sequence joins TRBV19 and TRBJ1-2; unclear D gene. CDR3 protein: CASNIIGYGYTF. The CDR3 DNA reads as TGTGCCAGTAATATAATCGGGTATGGCTACACCTTC.